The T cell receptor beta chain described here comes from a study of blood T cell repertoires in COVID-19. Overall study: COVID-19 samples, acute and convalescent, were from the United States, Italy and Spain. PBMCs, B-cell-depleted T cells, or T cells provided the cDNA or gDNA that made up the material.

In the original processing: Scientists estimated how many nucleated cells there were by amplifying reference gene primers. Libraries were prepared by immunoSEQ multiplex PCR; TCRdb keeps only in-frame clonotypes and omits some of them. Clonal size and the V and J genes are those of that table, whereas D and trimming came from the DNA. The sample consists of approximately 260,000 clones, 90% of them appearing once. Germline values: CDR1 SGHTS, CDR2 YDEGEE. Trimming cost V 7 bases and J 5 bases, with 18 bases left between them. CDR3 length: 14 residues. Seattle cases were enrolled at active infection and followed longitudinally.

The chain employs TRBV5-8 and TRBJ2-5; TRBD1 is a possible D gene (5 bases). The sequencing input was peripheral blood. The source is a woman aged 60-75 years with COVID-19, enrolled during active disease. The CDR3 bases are TGTGCCAGCCTTTTTGACAGCGTAGGGGAGACCCAGTACTTC. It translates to CASLFDSVGETQYF.